This T cell receptor beta chain was captured in a study of beta chain features in type 1 diabetes. Concerning this clone: Its antigen is undetermined.

cDNA synthesis used the whole RNA isolate, giving expressed TCRB sequences. The protocol was immunoSEQ multiplex PCR, while the TCRdb copy is restricted to in-frame clones and leaves out a portion. The data show approximately 15,000 clones, more than 65% seen once. Germline loops: CDR1 LNHDA, CDR2 SQIVND (reference sequence). The J segment lost 7 bases and the V segment lost 6 bases, leaving 8 bases of the junction unmatched. The CDR3 is 13 residues long. Study observations and caveats: Moderate yet significant TCRB CDR3 shortening was seen in Type 1 diabetes patients in all four CD4+ subsets. Patients' naive, central memory and Treg TCRB repertoires seemed closer to one another than those of healthy donors.

The rearrangement uses TRBV19 and TRBJ2-7; the match to TRBD2 covers 8 bases. This clonotype was obtained from a man aged 30-40 years with type 1 diabetes. Specimen: Tregs from blood. CDR3 region: CASRRAGVGEQYF. In DNA form, the CDR3 reads TGTGCCAGTAGGCGAGCGGGAGTGGGGGAGCAGTACTTC. Full variable domain (missing parts from reference TRBV19 and TRBJ2-7): DGGITQSPKYLFRKEGQNVTLSCEQNLNHDAMYWYRQDPGQGLRLIYYSQIVNDFQKGDIAEGYSVSREKKESFPLTVTSAQKNPTAFYLCASRRAGVGEQYFGPGTRLTVT.